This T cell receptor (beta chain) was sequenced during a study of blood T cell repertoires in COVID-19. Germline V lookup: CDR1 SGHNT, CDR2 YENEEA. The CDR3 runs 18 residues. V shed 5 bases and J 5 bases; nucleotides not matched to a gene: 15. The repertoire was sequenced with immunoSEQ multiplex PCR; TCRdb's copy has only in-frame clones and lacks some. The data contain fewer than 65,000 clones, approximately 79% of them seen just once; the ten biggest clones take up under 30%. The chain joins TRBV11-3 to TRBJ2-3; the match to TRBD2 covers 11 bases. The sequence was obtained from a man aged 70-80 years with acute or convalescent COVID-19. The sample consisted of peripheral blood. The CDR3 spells CASSARGSGGAGGDTQYF. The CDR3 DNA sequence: TGTGCCAGCAGCGCCAGAGGTAGCGGGGGGGCTGGTGGAGATACGCAGTATTTT.